The clone carrying this T cell receptor (beta chain) was seen more than once but under ten times. This record comes from a study of cytomegalovirus exposure and HLA in healthy donors. This CDR3 comprises 16 residues. CDR1 MGHRA and CDR2 YSYEKL come from the germline V gene. V lost 2 bases to trimming and J lost 5 bases; unmatched junction nucleotides: 9. Sequencing used immunoSEQ multiplex PCR; TCRdb keeps in-frame clones, though not all of them. The sample consists of 130,000 to 150,000 clones, 75% to 90% of them appearing once. V gene TRBV4-1 combines with J gene TRBJ1-2; 9 bases line up with TRBD1. Sequenced input: PBMCs. The source is a woman aged 18-29 years in good health and CMV-seropositive. CDR3 in amino acids: CASSQPGTGLEYGYTF. The CDR3 nucleotides are TGCGCCAGCAGCCAACCAGGGACAGGGTTGGAGTATGGCTACACCTTC.